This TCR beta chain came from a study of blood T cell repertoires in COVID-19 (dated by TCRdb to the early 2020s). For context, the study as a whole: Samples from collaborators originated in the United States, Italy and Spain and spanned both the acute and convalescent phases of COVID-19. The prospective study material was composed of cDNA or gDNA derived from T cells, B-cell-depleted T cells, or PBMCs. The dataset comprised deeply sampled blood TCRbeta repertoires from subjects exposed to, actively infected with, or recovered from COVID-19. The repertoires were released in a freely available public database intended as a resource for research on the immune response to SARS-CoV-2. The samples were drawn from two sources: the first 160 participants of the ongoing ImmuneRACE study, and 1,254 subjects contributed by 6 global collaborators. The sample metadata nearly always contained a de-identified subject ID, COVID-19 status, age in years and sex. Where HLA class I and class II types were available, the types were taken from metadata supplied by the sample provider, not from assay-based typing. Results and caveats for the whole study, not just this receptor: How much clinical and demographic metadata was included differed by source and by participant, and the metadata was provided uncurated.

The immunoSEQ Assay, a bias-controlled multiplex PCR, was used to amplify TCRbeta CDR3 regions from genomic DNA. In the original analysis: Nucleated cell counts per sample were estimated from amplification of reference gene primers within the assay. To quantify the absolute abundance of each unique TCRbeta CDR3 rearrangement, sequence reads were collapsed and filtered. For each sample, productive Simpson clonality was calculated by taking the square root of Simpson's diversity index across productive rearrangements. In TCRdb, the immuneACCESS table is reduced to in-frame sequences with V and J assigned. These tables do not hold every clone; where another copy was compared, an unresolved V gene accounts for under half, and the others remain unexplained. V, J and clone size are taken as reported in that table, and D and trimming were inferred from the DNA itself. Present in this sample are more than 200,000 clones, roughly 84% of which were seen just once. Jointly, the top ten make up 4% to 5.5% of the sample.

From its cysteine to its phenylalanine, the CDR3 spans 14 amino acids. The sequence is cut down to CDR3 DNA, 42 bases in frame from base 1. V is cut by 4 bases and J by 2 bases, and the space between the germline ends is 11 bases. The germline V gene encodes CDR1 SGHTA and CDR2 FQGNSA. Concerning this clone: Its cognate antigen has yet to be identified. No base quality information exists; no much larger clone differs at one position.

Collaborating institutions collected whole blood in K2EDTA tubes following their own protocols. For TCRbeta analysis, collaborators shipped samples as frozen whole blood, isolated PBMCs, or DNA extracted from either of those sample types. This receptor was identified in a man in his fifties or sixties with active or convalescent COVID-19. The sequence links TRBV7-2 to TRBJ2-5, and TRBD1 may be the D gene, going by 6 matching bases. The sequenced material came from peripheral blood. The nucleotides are TGTGCCAGCAGCTACGGGACAAGTCAAGAGACCCAGTACTTC. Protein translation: CASSYGTSQETQYF.